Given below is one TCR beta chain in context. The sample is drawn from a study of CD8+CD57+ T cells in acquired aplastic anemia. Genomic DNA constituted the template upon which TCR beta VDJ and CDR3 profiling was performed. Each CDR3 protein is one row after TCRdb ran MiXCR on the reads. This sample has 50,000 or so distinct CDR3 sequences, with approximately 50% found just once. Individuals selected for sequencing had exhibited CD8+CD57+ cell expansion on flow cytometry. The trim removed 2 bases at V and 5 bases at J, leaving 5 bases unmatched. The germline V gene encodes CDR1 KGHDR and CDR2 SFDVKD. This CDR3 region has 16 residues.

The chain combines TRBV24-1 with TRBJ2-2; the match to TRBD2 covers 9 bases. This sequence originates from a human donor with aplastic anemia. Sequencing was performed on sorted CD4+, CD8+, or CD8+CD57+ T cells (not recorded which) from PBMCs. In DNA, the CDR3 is TGTGCCACCAGTGATTCTCTAGCGGGGACGACCGGGGAGCTGTTTTTT. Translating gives CATSDSLAGTTGELFF.